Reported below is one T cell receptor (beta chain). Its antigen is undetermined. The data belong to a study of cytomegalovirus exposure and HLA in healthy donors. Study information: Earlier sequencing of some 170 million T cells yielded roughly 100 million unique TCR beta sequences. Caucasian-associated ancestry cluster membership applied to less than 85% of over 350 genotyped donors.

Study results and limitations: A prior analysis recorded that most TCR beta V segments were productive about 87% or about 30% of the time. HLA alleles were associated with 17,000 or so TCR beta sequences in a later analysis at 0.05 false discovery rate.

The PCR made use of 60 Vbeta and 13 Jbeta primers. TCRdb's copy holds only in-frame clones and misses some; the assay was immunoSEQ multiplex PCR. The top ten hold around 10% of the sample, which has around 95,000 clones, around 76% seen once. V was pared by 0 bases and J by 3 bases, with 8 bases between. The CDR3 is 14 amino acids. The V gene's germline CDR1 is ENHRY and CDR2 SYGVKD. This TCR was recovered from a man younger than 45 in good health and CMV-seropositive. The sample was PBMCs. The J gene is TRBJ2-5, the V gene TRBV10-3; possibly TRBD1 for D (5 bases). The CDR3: CAISESGREETQYF. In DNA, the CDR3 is TGTGCCATCAGTGAGTCTGGCAGGGAAGAGACCCAGTACTTC.